The entry below gives a single T cell receptor (beta chain) sequence along with its context. CDR1 is MNHEY and CDR2 is SMNVEV in the germline V gene (reference sequence). The ends lost 7 bases at V and 5 bases at J; junction bases unmatched: 5. CDR3 length equals 14 residues. The data were obtained in a study of blood T cell repertoires in COVID-19. On the study more broadly: Collection of acute and convalescent COVID-19 samples took place in the United States, Italy and Spain. PBMCs, B-cell-depleted T cells, or T cells were the source of the cDNA or gDNA that made up the material.

The Seattle site enrolled patients during active infection and followed them longitudinally. Methods used by the authors: Amplification of reference gene primers provided the estimated nucleated cell counts. The repertoire was sequenced with immunoSEQ multiplex PCR; TCRdb's copy has only in-frame clones and lacks some. The V and J calls and clone size are taken from that table; D and trimming were inferred from the DNA. Here the sample spans about 55,000 clones, roughly 87% being singletons. The chain combines TRBV27 with TRBJ2-2, with TRBD1 matching 9 bases. The source of this sequence is a man aged 40-49 years with COVID-19, enrolled during active disease. Sequencing was carried out using peripheral blood. CDR3 residues: CASTVTGGTGELFF. The CDR3 DNA reads TGTGCCAGCACGGTGACAGGGGGGACCGGGGAGCTGTTTTTT.